Listed here are 10 T cell receptor beta chains from one sample, sequenced in a study of blood T cell repertoires in COVID-19. Assay used: immunoSEQ multiplex PCR; TCRdb lists only in-frame clones, some missing. The table records about 170,000 clones, 87% of them present only once. Sequencing used PBMCs or T cells enriched from blood (not recorded which). The receptors were sampled from a human donor with acute COVID-19. The donor label of this sample is uncertain.

CDR3 loop: CASSNYNVRGPGNTEAFF. The CDR3 nucleotides are TGTGCCAGCAGCAACTATAACGTCAGGGGGCCGGGGAACACTGAAGCTTTCTTT. The rearrangement joins TRBV21-1 to TRBJ1-1; no DNA check was done on the table's D call, TRBD1. TRBV21-1 is reported as a pseudogene. There are 18 residues in the CDR3.

The chain combines TRBV18 with TRBJ2-6; the match to TRBD2 covers 10 bases. Germline V lookup: CDR1 KGHSH, CDR2 LQKENI. V was pared by 9 bases and J by 0 bases, with 2 bases of the junction left unmatched. The CDR3 loop spans 15 amino acids. Here the CDR3 DNA reads TGTGCCAGTGGACTAGCGGCCTCTGGGGCCAACGTCCTGACTTTC. Protein: CASGLAASGANVLTF.

V usage is TRBV6-5 and J usage is TRBJ1-1, with D hard to call. The germline CDR1 and CDR2 sequences are MNHEY and SVGAGI. The CDR3 is 15 amino acids. Trimming shortened V by 5 bases and J by 1 base, and 14 bases separated the two germline ends. The CDR3 here is CASSPPRGWNTEAFF. CDR3 DNA: TGTGCCAGCAGTCCCCCTCGAGGTTGGAACACTGAAGCTTTCTTT.

The chain employs TRBV6-2 or TRBV6-3 and TRBJ1-1, with D possibly being TRBD1 (5 bases). V lost 4 bases and J lost 5, with 8 bases in between. From germline, CDR1 is MNHEY and CDR2 SVGEGT. CDR3 size: 12 residues. CDR3 region: CASSSGRTEAFF. For the CDR3, the DNA is TGTGCCAGCAGTTCAGGGCGTACTGAAGCTTTCTTT.

The rearrangement links TRBV5-1 to TRBJ2-1; 12 nucleotides match TRBD2. The CDR3 length is 18 residues. Losses at the gene ends were 4 bases for V and 1 base for J; bases not matched to a gene: 9. CDR1 is SGHRS, CDR2 YFSETQ, per germline. The CDR3 reads CASSPGLGTSGSYNEQFF. The CDR3 region has the DNA TGCGCCAGCAGCCCGGGCTTGGGGACTAGCGGGTCCTACAATGAGCAGTTCTTC.

The chain joins TRBV30 to TRBJ2-7, with 10 bases lining up with TRBD2. This CDR3 contains 15 residues. From germline, CDR1 is GTSNPN and CDR2 SVGIG (reference sequence). V trimming: 3 bases; J trimming: 6 bases; junction bases outside the gene matches: 11. This CDR3 is CAWRRLAGSASEQYF. The CDR3 DNA sequence: TGTGCCTGGAGGAGACTAGCGGGTAGTGCTAGCGAGCAGTACTTC.

This clone was seen once. The rearrangement links TRBV6-1 to TRBJ2-1; D uncertain. Germline V lookup: CDR1 MNHNS, CDR2 SASEGT. The CDR3 extends over 16 amino acids. V was pared by 4 bases and J by 2 bases, with 15 bases between. CDR3 bases: TGTGCCAGCAGTGTTTCGAGACTCGCCCCCTACAATGAGCAGTTCTTC. As protein: CASSVSRLAPYNEQFF.

Written as DNA, the CDR3 is TGCGCCAGCAGCCAAGCGGGACTAGCGGGGCCCACAGATACGCAGTATTTT. Translating gives CASSQAGLAGPTDTQYF. The chain is built from TRBV4-3 and TRBJ2-3; 13 bases map to TRBD2. V trimming: 1 base; J trimming: 2 bases; junction bases outside the gene matches: 3. This CDR3 is 17 amino acids long. CDR1 and CDR2 from the germline V gene are LGHNA and YSLEER.

This clone was counted a single time. The V and J genes are TRBV4-3 and TRBJ2-5; 9 nucleotides match TRBD2. J gave up 5 bases and V 4 bases, and 8 bases lay outside the gene matches. CDR1 is LGHNA, CDR2 YSLEER, per germline. This CDR3 spans 15 amino acids. This CDR3 is CASSLRRGGQETQYF. Written as DNA, the CDR3 is TGCGCCAGCAGCCTTAGGCGGGGGGGCCAGGAGACCCAGTACTTC.

CDR3 sequence: CATSRDLGGLAGNEQFF. DNA for the CDR3: TGTGCCACCAGCAGAGATCTGGGGGGACTAGCGGGCAATGAGCAGTTCTTC. The gene calls are TRBV15 and TRBJ2-1, with 12 positions matching TRBD2. The V gene's germline CDR1 is LNHNV and CDR2 YYDKDF (reference sequence). The CDR3 is 17 residues long. J gave up 6 bases and V 0 bases, and 6 bases lay outside the gene matches.